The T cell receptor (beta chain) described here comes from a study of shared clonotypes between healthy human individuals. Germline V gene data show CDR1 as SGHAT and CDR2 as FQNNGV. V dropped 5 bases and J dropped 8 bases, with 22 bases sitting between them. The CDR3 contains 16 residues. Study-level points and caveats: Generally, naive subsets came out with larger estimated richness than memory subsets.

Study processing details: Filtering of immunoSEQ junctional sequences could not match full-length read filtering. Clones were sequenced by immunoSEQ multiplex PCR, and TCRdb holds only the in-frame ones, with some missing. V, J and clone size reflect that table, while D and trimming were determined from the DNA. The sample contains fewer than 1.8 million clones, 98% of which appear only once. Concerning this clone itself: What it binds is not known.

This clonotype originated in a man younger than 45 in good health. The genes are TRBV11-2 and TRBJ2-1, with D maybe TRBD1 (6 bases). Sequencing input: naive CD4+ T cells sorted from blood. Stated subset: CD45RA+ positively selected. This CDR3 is CASSPIQGVKSDEQFF. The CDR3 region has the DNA TGTGCCAGCAGCCCCATACAGGGTGTAAAATCGGATGAGCAGTTCTTC.